These 16 T cell receptor beta chains were all obtained from the same sample, sequenced in a study of blood T cell repertoires in COVID-19. Repertoires were generated with immunoSEQ multiplex PCR, while TCRdb's copy carries only in-frame clones and drops some. The sample yields roughly 250,000 clones, around 85% seen once. Sample: peripheral blood. The receptors come from a human donor with COVID-19, enrolled during active disease. The donor label of this sample is uncertain.

The gene calls are TRBV28 and TRBJ1-1; perhaps TRBD1 as D (6 bases). The CDR3 consists of 13 residues. The V gene lost 8 bases and the J gene lost 5 bases, with 15 bases spanning the gap. CDR1 is MDHEN, CDR2 SYDVKM, per germline. CDR3 DNA: TGTGCCAGCCTCCGGACAGATACAACTGAAGCTTTCTTT. This gives the protein CASLRTDTTEAFF.

The chain combines TRBV5-4 with TRBJ1-4, with 9 bases identical to TRBD1. The CDR3 contains 15 residues. Germline values: CDR1 SGHNT, CDR2 YYREEE (reference sequence). V trimming: 2 bases; J trimming: 7 bases; junction bases outside the gene matches: 6. CDR3 protein: CASSLRGQGAEKLFF. DNA for the CDR3: TGTGCCAGCAGCTTAAGGGGACAGGGAGCTGAAAAACTGTTTTTT.

This clone was seen a single time. J is TRBJ1-1 and V is TRBV29-1, with 7 positions matching TRBD1. J lost 0 bases, V lost 3 bases, and 10 bases had no gene match. This CDR3 has 16 amino acids. Germline assignment: CDR1 SQVTM and CDR2 ANQGSEA. CDR3 coding DNA: TGCAGCGTTGACCCGTACAGGGGCCTCATGAACACTGAAGCTTTCTTT. This codes for CSVDPYRGLMNTEAFF.

The V and J genes are TRBV30 and TRBJ2-5; perhaps TRBD2 as D (7 bases). The CDR3 loop spans 15 amino acids. Germline lookup yields CDR1 GTSNPN and CDR2 SVGIG (reference sequence). Trimming shortened V by 2 bases and J by 5 bases, and 18 bases separated the two germline ends. The CDR3 region has the DNA TGTGCCTGGAGTCCCAGGGGCGGGAGAGTGGAGACCCAGTACTTC. It translates to CAWSPRGGRVETQYF.

This clone was counted once. As DNA, the CDR3 is TGTGCCATCAGTGGTAGCACAGGGGGTTCCTACGAGCAGTACTTC. Translating it yields CAISGSTGGSYEQYF. This rearrangement joins TRBV10-3 to TRBJ2-7; TRBD1 agrees at 8 bases. In germline, CDR1 is ENHRY, CDR2 SYGVKD. The CDR3 length is 15 residues. Trimming took 4 bases from V and 1 from J; bases not matched to a gene: 6.

This rearrangement joins TRBV2 to TRBJ1-3; no clear D. Germline V gene sequence: CDR1 SNHLY, CDR2 FYNNEI. V gave up 5 bases and J gave up 2 bases, with 10 bases separating them. The CDR3 sequence is 14 residues long. For the CDR3, the DNA is TGTGCCAGCAGTTTGGGCTTGACTGGAAACACCATATATTTT. It specifies CASSLGLTGNTIYF. The full variable domain, in which reference TRBV2 and TRBJ1-3 provide the parts outside the CDR3, is EPEVTQTPSHQVTQMGQEVILRCVPISNHLYFYWYRQILGQKVEFLVSFYNNEISEKSEIFDDQFSVERPDGSNFTLKIRSTKLEDSAMYFCASSLGLTGNTIYFGEGSWLTVV.

V gene TRBV28 combines with J gene TRBJ2-1, with TRBD2 matching 10 bases. Per germline, CDR1 MDHEN and CDR2 SYDVKM. This CDR3 has 15 amino acids. J was trimmed by 6 bases and V by 6 bases; bases with no gene match: 8. The CDR3 here is CASRKAGGPFNEQFF. In DNA form, the CDR3 reads TGTGCCAGCAGAAAAGCGGGAGGGCCATTCAATGAGCAGTTCTTC. Drawing the rest from reference TRBV28 and TRBJ2-1, the complete variable domain is DVKVTQSSRYLVKRTGEKVFLECVQDMDHENMFWYRQDPGLGLRLIYFSYDVKMKEKGDIPEGYSVSREKKERFSLILESASTNQTSMYLCASRKAGGPFNEQFFGPGTRLTVL.

This clone was seen only a few times. V is TRBV9 and J is TRBJ1-3; unclear D gene. V dropped 3 bases and J dropped 4 bases, with 20 bases sitting between them. The CDR3 loop spans 17 amino acids. Germline V gene data show CDR1 as SGDLS and CDR2 as YYNGEE. The DNA for the CDR3 is TGTGCCAGCAGCGGGGGAAGCGGGAGGGCTGTAGGAAACACCATATATTTT. Amino acid sequence: CASSGGSGRAVGNTIYF.

The rearrangement uses TRBV6-4 and TRBJ2-3, with TRBD1 as a possible D gene (6 bases). This CDR3 is built from 15 residues. Germline CDR1 MRHNA, CDR2 SNTAGT. The V end was cut by 0 bases, the J end by 1 base, with 8 bases between. The CDR3 sequence: CASSDSPGGTDTQYF. The CDR3 DNA is TGTGCCAGCAGTGACTCGCCAGGGGGCACAGATACGCAGTATTTT.

The chain has TRBV5-4 and TRBJ2-3, with 7 bases identical to TRBD1. The junction had 3 bases not matched to a gene; V was cut back by 3 bases and J by 2 bases. Germline CDR1 and CDR2: SGHNT and YYREEE (reference sequence). The CDR3 is 14 residues long. CDR3 loop: CASSSGQNTDTQYF. CDR3 bases: TGTGCCAGCAGCTCGGGACAGAACACAGATACGCAGTATTTT.

This sequence joins TRBV5-4 and TRBJ2-7; 15 bases map to TRBD2. This CDR3 spans 15 amino acids. Per the germline V gene, CDR1 is SGHNT and CDR2 is YYREEE (reference sequence). The V segment lost 5 bases and the J segment 5 bases; nucleotides outside the gene matches: 5. CDR3 bases: TGTGCCAGCAGTCCGGGACTAGCGGGAGGCCACGAGCAGTACTTC. It encodes CASSPGLAGGHEQYF.

The V call is TRBV6-2 or TRBV6-3, the J call TRBJ2-7; the D is unclear. This CDR3 region has 11 residues. Germline V lookup: CDR1 MNHEY, CDR2 SVGEGT. With 1 base removed from V and 4 bases from J, the gap between germline ends came to 2 bases. The CDR3 is CASSYLYEQYF. CDR3 DNA: TGTGCCAGCAGTTACTTATACGAGCAGTACTTC.

CDR3 sequence reads: CASSLGGAVYEQYF. The CDR3 DNA sequence: TGTGCCAGCAGTTTGGGAGGGGCGGTCTACGAGCAGTACTTC. The chain carries TRBV28 and TRBJ2-7, with TRBD2 matching 7 bases. V was pared by 3 bases and J by 3 bases, with 5 bases of the junction left unmatched. Germline CDR1 MDHEN, CDR2 SYDVKM. CDR3 length: 14 residues.

This chain uses TRBV7-2 with TRBJ2-7; tentatively, D is TRBD2 (5 bases). In germline, CDR1 is SGHTA, CDR2 FQGNSA. The V end was cut by 1 base, the J end by 3 bases, with 10 bases between. The CDR3 is made up of 14 amino acids. The DNA of the CDR3 is TGTGCCAGCAGCTTAGGGGCGGGCCGCTACGAGCAGTACTTC. Translating it yields CASSLGAGRYEQYF.

V usage is TRBV27 and J usage is TRBJ1-2; the D is unclear. V gave up 4 bases and J gave up 5 bases, with 11 bases separating them. This CDR3 is 13 amino acids long. Germline V gene sequence: CDR1 MNHEY, CDR2 SMNVEV (reference sequence). CDR3 loop: CASSSLRGYGYTF. The CDR3, as DNA: TGTGCCAGCAGTTCTTTAAGAGGGTATGGCTACACCTTC.

The chain employs TRBV7-8 and TRBJ1-2; the match to TRBD1 covers 9 bases. CDR3 length: 17 residues. CDR1 is SGHVS and CDR2 is FQNEAQ in the germline V gene. The V segment lost 5 bases and the J segment 4 bases; nucleotides outside the gene matches: 14. The CDR3 sequence is CASSPEGQGFIGYGYTF. The DNA for the CDR3 is TGTGCCAGCAGCCCGGAGGGACAGGGATTCATTGGCTATGGCTACACCTTC.